The 31 T cell receptor beta chains below come from one sample, sequenced in a study of regulatory T cells in long-lasting Graves disease. Construction of TCR beta libraries relied on iRepertoire HTBI primers and on Arm-PCR targeting CDR3 regions. TCRdb redid the calling of the multiplex PCR reads with MiXCR, one entry per CDR3 protein. The table records about 430,000 distinct CDR3 sequences, about 15% of them present only once. The time point here: newly diagnosed GD, antithyroid drugs for less than 3 months. PBMC-extracted RNA yielded the TCR library. A further study also used this sample, focusing on T cells in Graves' hyperthyroidism and ophthalmopathy.

This specimen consisted of peripheral blood mononuclear cells (PBMCs), obtained at new diagnosis, from a patient treated with antithyroid drugs. The receptor set was obtained from a woman aged 40-49 years with Graves disease.

This clonotype was detected only a few times. Germline is not matched at one junction end, which may reflect a read error. The chain carries TRBV20-1 and TRBJ2-1; possible D gene TRBD2, 6 bases. The CDR3 sequence is 15 residues long. Germline CDR1 is DFQATT and CDR2 is SNEGSKA (reference sequence). CDR3 sequence reads: CSPRGRGAGYNEQFF. CDR3 coding DNA: TGCAGTCCTAGGGGAAGGGGAGCGGGCTACAATGAGCAGTTCTTC.

The sample holds one count of this clonotype. V gene TRBV2 combines with J gene TRBJ2-2, with 15 positions matching TRBD2. The V segment lost 7 bases and the J segment 0 bases; nucleotides outside the gene matches: 12. CDR3 size: 20 residues. CDR1 and CDR2 (germline): SNHLY, FYNNEI. CDR3 amino acids: CASTRTSGRDGSANTGELFF. The CDR3 bases are TGTGCCAGCACCCGGACTAGCGGGAGGGACGGTTCCGCGAACACCGGGGAGCTGTTTTTT. Variable domain in full (rest from reference TRBV2 and TRBJ2-2): EPEVTQTPSHQVTQMGQEVILRCVPISNHLYFYWYRQILGQKVEFLVSFYNNEISEKSEIFDDQFSVERPDGSNFTLKIRSTKLEDSAMYFCASTRTSGRDGSANTGELFFGEGSRLTVL.

Note on this clonotype: One end of the junction fails to match germline, which may point to a read error. The chain joins TRBV24-1 to TRBJ2-2, with D hard to call. CDR1 and CDR2 (germline): KGHDR, SFDVKD. The CDR3 consists of 15 residues. In DNA form, the CDR3 reads TGTACCACCAGTGACACGGCACCGAACACCGGGGAGCTGTTTTTT. It is translated as CTTSDTAPNTGELFF.

This clonotype was detected many times. The chain employs TRBV3-1 and TRBJ2-1, with 8 bases fitting TRBD1. Germline loops: CDR1 LGHDT, CDR2 YNNKEL (reference sequence). The CDR3 runs 17 residues. The V segment lost 4 bases and the J segment 4 bases; nucleotides outside the gene matches: 12. Written as DNA, the CDR3 is TGTGCCAGCAGCCCAGAGCCTGGACAGGGACAATACAATGAGCAGTTCTTC. It is translated as CASSPEPGQGQYNEQFF.

In this sample, this clonotype turned up many times. This chain joins TRBV28 and TRBJ1-1, with unresolved D. This CDR3 has 18 amino acids. V was clipped by 2 bases and J by 0 bases, with 19 bases between them. Germline assignment: CDR1 MDHEN and CDR2 SYDVKM. DNA for the CDR3: TGTGCCAGCAGTTTAAGGACGGACTTAGTAGGTATGAACACTGAAGCTTTCTTT. It is translated as CASSLRTDLVGMNTEAFF.

This clonotype was seen many times. CDR3 DNA: TGTGCCAGCAGCCCCCGGAGGTCAAACTATGGCTACACCTTC. Encoded protein: CASSPRRSNYGYTF. V is TRBV27 and J is TRBJ1-2; D gene unclear. Trimming took 6 bases from V and 2 from J, leaving 13 bases between them. The CDR3 extends over 14 amino acids. Looked up from germline, CDR1 is MNHEY and CDR2 is SMNVEV (reference sequence).

In this sample, this clonotype turned up many times. The chain couples TRBV18 to TRBJ1-2; 9 nucleotides line up with TRBD1. Germline CDR1 is KGHSH and CDR2 is LQKENI. This CDR3 has 15 amino acids. The J segment lost 5 bases and the V segment lost 5 bases, leaving 9 bases of the junction unmatched. The CDR3 nucleotides are TGTGCCAGCTCATTACAACCGGGACAGGGTTATGGCTACACCTTC. This translates into CASSLQPGQGYGYTF. Using reference TRBV18 and TRBJ1-2 for the parts outside the CDR3, the full variable domain is NAGVMQNPRHLVRRRGQEARLRCSPMKGHSHVYWYRQLPEEGLKFMVYLQKENIIDESGMPKERFSAEFPKEGPSILRIQQVVRGDSAAYFCASSLQPGQGYGYTFGSGTRLTVV.

This clonotype showed up many times. This chain joins TRBV6-5 and TRBJ1-5, with TRBD1 matching 10 bases. Looked up from germline, CDR1 is MNHEY and CDR2 is SVGAGI. CDR3 size: 12 residues. The junction had 2 bases not matched to a gene; V was cut back by 3 bases and J by 12 bases. CDR3 sequence reads: CASSYGTGDQHF. CDR3 DNA sequence: TGTGCCAGCAGTTATGGGACAGGGGACCAGCATTTT.

This clonotype was observed a handful of times. The V call is TRBV7-9, the J call TRBJ1-4; D perhaps matches TRBD1 (6 bases). Germline CDR1 is SEHNR and CDR2 is FQNEAQ (reference sequence). Trimming pared 5 bases from V and 7 bases from J, leaving 14 bases between. The CDR3 has 14 residues. The CDR3 DNA is TGTGCCAGCAGCCTGGGGGGGCTGGGTGAAAAACTGTTTTTT. Translated: CASSLGGLGEKLFF. Complete variable domain (other parts from reference TRBV7-9 and TRBJ1-4): DTGVSQNPRHKITKRGQNVTFRCDPISEHNRLYWYRQTLGQGPEFLTYFQNEAQLEKSRLLSDRFSAERPKGSFSTLEIQRTEQGDSAMYLCASSLGGLGEKLFFGSGTQLSVL.

The sample holds many counts of this clonotype. One end of the junction does not line up with germline, which may come from a read error. V and J are TRBV7-7 and TRBJ2-2, with D perhaps given as TRBD1 or TRBD2 (6 bases each). The CDR3 runs 14 residues. The germline V gene has CDR1 SSHAT and CDR2 FNYEAQ (reference sequence). The CDR3 region is CASSPSGAAGELFF. CDR3 sequence (DNA): TGTGCTAGCAGCCCATCGGGGGCGGCCGGGGAGCTGTTTTTT.

This clonotype came up many times. The chain combines TRBV11-3 with TRBJ2-1; D uncertain. Trimming took 5 bases from V and 11 from J, leaving 19 bases between them. In germline, CDR1 is SGHNT, CDR2 YENEEA. The CDR3 spans 14 residues. The CDR3 bases are TGTGCCAGCAGCCTTCAAACCCAGGCGGTCAAGCAGTTCTTC. This gives the protein CASSLQTQAVKQFF. The full variable domain, with the rest looked up from reference TRBV11-3 and TRBJ2-1, is EAGVVQSPRYKIIEKKQPVAFWCNPISGHNTLYWYLQNLGQGPELLIRYENEEAVDDSQLPKDRFSAERLKGVDSTLKIQPAELGDSAVYLCASSLQTQAVKQFFGPGTRLTVL.

The V and J genes are TRBV7-2 and TRBJ2-5; no reliable D call. Trimming took 5 bases from V and 1 from J, leaving 11 bases between them. This CDR3 is built from 14 residues. The V gene's germline CDR1 is SGHTA and CDR2 FQGNSA. CDR3 protein: CASSRSVGQETQYF. The CDR3 DNA follows: TGTGCCAGCAGCCGCTCTGTGGGCCAAGAGACCCAGTACTTC.

This clonotype occurred many times. The J gene is TRBJ1-1, the V gene TRBV20-1; D unclear. The CDR3 runs to 14 residues. V shed 1 base and J shed 4 bases, with 13 bases lying between them. The germline gives CDR1 DFQATT, CDR2 SNEGSKA (reference sequence). CDR3 DNA sequence: TGCAGTGCTAGAGTTGGCACCCCGCTCACTGAAGCTTTCTTT. Its translation is CSARVGTPLTEAFF.

This clonotype was recorded many times. V usage is TRBV11-1 and J usage is TRBJ1-2, with no clear D. CDR3 length: 13 residues. Germline V CDR1 and CDR2: SGHAT, FQDESV (reference sequence). V lost 4 bases to trimming and J lost 0 bases, with 6 bases between them. This CDR3 reads CASSSQSNYGYTF. CDR3 nucleotides: TGTGCCAGCAGCTCTCAATCTAACTATGGCTACACCTTC.

V usage is TRBV5-5 and J usage is TRBJ2-5, with 11 nucleotides matching TRBD2. V was pared by 0 bases and J by 1 base, with 8 bases of the junction left unmatched. This CDR3 has 18 amino acids. The germline CDR1 and CDR2 sequences are SGHKS and YYEKEE (reference sequence). The CDR3 nucleotides read TGTGCCAGCAGCTTGGGTATAGCGGGAGGGGTGTTCCAAGAGACCCAGTACTTC. Translated, it gives CASSLGIAGGVFQETQYF. The full variable domain, completed using reference TRBV5-5 and TRBJ2-5, is DAGVTQSPTHLIKTRGQQVTLRCSPISGHKSVSWYQQVLGQGPQFIFQYYEKEERGRGNFPDRFSARQFPNYSSELNVNALLLGDSALYLCASSLGIAGGVFQETQYFGPGTRLLVL.

This clonotype was picked up a small number of times. The chain is built from TRBV29-1 and TRBJ2-1; D gene unclear. V lost 6 bases and J lost 4, with 13 bases in between. The CDR3 runs 13 residues. Germline V gives CDR1 SQVTM, CDR2 ANQGSEA. CDR3: CSVEIPLYNEQFF. CDR3 nucleotides: TGCAGCGTAGAGATCCCTCTGTACAATGAGCAGTTCTTC.

This clonotype has at least ten counts. CDR3 in DNA: TGTGCCAGCAGCCCTACTAGCGGGAGGGCCGTGTCAGATACGCAGTATTTT. It yields the protein CASSPTSGRAVSDTQYF. V is TRBV3-1 and J is TRBJ2-3, with TRBD2 matching 13 bases. The V gene end was trimmed by 4 bases and the J gene end by 4 bases; junction bases not matched to a gene: 8. Germline CDR1 is LGHDT and CDR2 is YNNKEL (reference sequence). The CDR3 has 17 amino acids.

In this sample, this clonotype turned up many times. The chain has TRBV27 and TRBJ1-1; D possibly corresponds to TRBD1 (5 bases). Trimming cost V 3 bases and J 3 bases, with 8 bases left between them. This CDR3 region has 13 residues. Germline V gene sequence: CDR1 MNHEY, CDR2 SMNVEV (reference sequence). This CDR3 reads CASSFGGDTEAFF. CDR3 DNA: TGTGCCAGCAGTTTTGGGGGGGACACTGAAGCTTTCTTT.

About this clonotype itself: A junction boundary mismatches the germline segment, possibly from a read error. The chain employs TRBV7-2 and TRBJ2-1, with 7 positions matching TRBD2. This CDR3 contains 12 residues. Germline-derived CDR1 and CDR2 are SGHTA and FQGNSA. CDR3 protein: CASSLTWGLWVF. Here the CDR3 DNA reads TGTGCCAGCAGCTTAACGTGGGGACTATGGGTCTTC.

This clonotype was seen more than once but under ten times. The chain links TRBV15 to TRBJ1-5; tentatively, D is TRBD1 (5 bases). CDR3 length: 13 amino acids. Germline V gene data show CDR1 as LNHNV and CDR2 as YYDKDF (reference sequence). Trimming cost V 3 bases and J 4 bases, with 7 bases left between them. CDR3 bases: TGTGCCACCAGCAGGACAGTAAATCAGCCCCAGCATTTT. It encodes CATSRTVNQPQHF.

This clonotype was counted at least ten times. V usage is TRBV12-3 or TRBV12-4 and J usage is TRBJ2-5; 7 nucleotides align to TRBD1. The V gene end was trimmed by 3 bases and the J gene end by 1 base; junction bases not matched to a gene: 14. This CDR3 region has 18 residues. The CDR3 loop is CASSFIPAEGALQETQYF. CDR3 nucleotide sequence: TGTGCCAGCAGTTTCATCCCAGCAGAGGGGGCCCTCCAAGAGACCCAGTACTTC.

This clonotype has ten or more counts. This rearrangement joins TRBV11-2 to TRBJ2-3; D not certain. V gave up 0 bases and J gave up 4 bases, with 11 bases separating them. The CDR3 is 15 residues long. Germline CDR1 is SGHAT and CDR2 is FQNNGV. Here the CDR3 DNA reads TGTGCCAGCAGCTTAGAATGGGCGTACGCAGATACGCAGTATTTT. It codes for CASSLEWAYADTQYF.

The V gene is TRBV29-1, the J gene TRBJ1-5; TRBD1 aligns across 7 bases. Germline CDR1 is SQVTM and CDR2 is ANQGSEA. With 4 bases clipped from V and 6 bases from J, the junction kept 9 bases outside the gene matches. The CDR3 spans 14 residues. CDR3 amino acids: CSVGPGGAGQPQHF. The DNA of the CDR3 is TGCAGCGTTGGACCAGGGGGGGCAGGTCAGCCCCAGCATTTT.

This clonotype appeared many times. V and J are TRBV20-1 and TRBJ2-5; possibly TRBD1 for D (5 bases). This CDR3 has 12 residues. The V and J ends lost 3 bases and 9 bases respectively, with 14 bases between them. Germline lookup yields CDR1 DFQATT and CDR2 SNEGSKA (reference sequence). Here the CDR3 DNA reads TGCAGTGCTAGGACACAGGACCGGGCCCAGTACTTC. Translating gives CSARTQDRAQYF.

The chain uses TRBV11-3 and TRBJ2-7; 14 nucleotides agree with TRBD2. Trimming took 5 bases from V and 0 from J; bases not matched to a gene: 6. The germline CDR1 and CDR2 sequences are SGHNT and YENEEA. This CDR3 contains 17 residues. This CDR3 reads CASSRTSGRFSSYEQYF. CDR3 nucleotides: TGTGCCAGCAGCCGGACTAGCGGGAGGTTTTCCTCCTACGAGCAGTACTTC.

This clonotype was seen many times. The V gene is TRBV10-2, the J gene TRBJ2-1, with D tentatively TRBD1 or TRBD2 (5 bases each). Germline V gene lookup returns CDR1 WSHSY and CDR2 SAAADI. V was shortened by 4 bases and J by 8 bases, with 12 bases between the two germline ends. The CDR3 loop spans 13 amino acids. In DNA, the CDR3 is TGCGCCAGCAGTGGCCCCGGGGCCCATGAGCAGTTCTTC. Translated: CASSGPGAHEQFF.

This clonotype showed up many times. The gene calls are TRBV6-9 and TRBJ2-5; unclear D gene. Germline V lookup: CDR1 MNHGY, CDR2 SVAAGI. This CDR3 contains 16 residues. V was trimmed by 3 bases and J by 1 base, leaving 15 bases between them. The CDR3 region is CASSYSPLLTQETQYF. The CDR3 coding sequence is TGTGCCAGCAGTTACTCCCCGCTCTTGACCCAAGAGACCCAGTACTTC.

This clonotype came up a few times. The CDR3 loop is CSAKGASSYEQYF. DNA for the CDR3: TGCAGTGCTAAAGGGGCTAGCTCCTACGAGCAGTACTTC. The chain uses TRBV20-1 and TRBJ2-7, with D possibly matching TRBD1 (5 bases). Looked up from germline, CDR1 is DFQATT and CDR2 is SNEGSKA (reference sequence). V gave up 4 bases and J gave up 0 bases, with 10 bases separating them. The CDR3 contains 13 residues.

This clonotype is a singleton in its sample. The chain is built from TRBV5-1 and TRBJ2-7, with no clear D. With 4 bases removed from V and 1 base from J, the gap between germline ends came to 9 bases. Germline CDR1 reads SGHRS; CDR2 reads YFSETQ. CDR3 size: 13 residues. The CDR3 is CASSDDWSYEQYF. The CDR3 bases are TGCGCCAGCAGCGACGACTGGTCCTACGAGCAGTACTTC.

The count of this clonotype is one. The V call is TRBV5-6, the J call TRBJ1-6; the D is unclear. CDR3 size: 14 residues. Trimming took off 2 bases at V and 7 bases at J, with 10 bases between the two ends. CDR1 and CDR2 from the germline V gene are SGHDT and YYEEEE. Here the CDR3 DNA reads TGTGCCAGCAGCTTTCGGACTGAAAATTCACCCCTCCACTTT. Translated: CASSFRTENSPLHF.

This clonotype was detected many times. J is TRBJ2-7 and V is TRBV2; 10 nucleotides line up with TRBD2. CDR1 is SNHLY and CDR2 is FYNNEI in the germline V gene. Trimming cost V 5 bases and J 3 bases; bases outside gene matches: 7. The CDR3 runs to 15 residues. As DNA, the CDR3 is TGTGCCAGCAGTCTAGCGGGAGAGACTAACTACGAGCAGTACTTC. Amino acids: CASSLAGETNYEQYF.